The present T cell receptor (beta chain) was sequenced within a study of blood T cell repertoires in COVID-19. Study-wide context: There were acute and convalescent COVID-19 samples, and they came from the United States, Italy and Spain. PBMCs, B-cell-depleted T cells, or T cells provided the cDNA or gDNA that made up the material.

Original handling: Estimates of nucleated cell counts were drawn from the amplification of reference gene primers. The data were produced by immunoSEQ multiplex PCR, yet TCRdb's version contains in-frame clones alone and is incomplete. The D gene and trimming were derived from the DNA, and the V and J assignments and clone size from that table. The table shows around 130,000 clones, with less than 90% occurring only once. The CDR3 contains 15 residues. The V segment lost 10 bases and the J segment 3 bases; nucleotides outside the gene matches: 6. Germline values: CDR1 ENHRY, CDR2 SYGVKD. This clone was seen more than once but under ten times.

The chain combines TRBV10-3 with TRBJ2-3; 14 bases line up with TRBD2. The sequencing sample was made of peripheral blood. The receptor's source is a man in his fifties or sixties with acute or convalescent COVID-19. The CDR3 nucleotides are TGTGCCAGCGGGACTAGCGGGAGTTTTACAGATACGCAGTATTTT. This codes for CASGTSGSFTDTQYF.